This T cell receptor beta chain was identified during a study of blood T cells in healthy people across ages (dated by TCRdb to 2013 to 2016). With regard to the full study: In model experiments, template switching captured about one uniquely barcoded TCR beta cDNA molecule for every two T cells. Using deep sequencing normalized with unique cDNA molecular identifiers, the study measured how TCR beta repertoire diversity changes with age. Four age groups were formed from the donors: young (average about 16 years), middle-aged (around 39), aged (approximately 60) and long-lived (about 80). To avoid experimental bias, donors of different ages were distributed randomly across sequencing lanes. Two additional independent replicas of 1 million unique cDNA reads from the same blood draw were analyzed for two donors (one aged 18 to 30 and one aged 80 or older).

Beyond this particular receptor, the publication reports: Observed TCR beta diversity per million T cells fell roughly linearly with age, and a significant reduction was already apparent by age around 40. Estimates of total diversity based on one million sequenced T cells were considered lower bounds and underestimates. Compared with the aged group, more naive CD4+ T cells, fewer expanded clones and increased TCR diversity were shown by the long-lived group, suggesting age selection. Observed TCR beta diversity correlated strongly with the percentage of naive T cells measured by flow cytometry. Conclusive comparison of naive and antigen-experienced compartments was prevented by the profiling of bulk unsorted PBMCs. Donor CMV infection status was unknown, potentially confounding age-related changes in expanded clonotypes.

Systemically healthy Caucasian individuals from Russia, approximately 39 in total and aged about 6 to 90 years, were included as donors. Around 9.8 milliliters of peripheral blood were collected from each donor into EDTA-treated Vacutainer tubes. Ficoll-Paque density-gradient centrifugation was used to isolate PBMCs, with at least 6.5 million per sample. Total RNA was extracted from PBMCs with Trizol reagent, with at least 5 micrograms obtained per sample. For every donor, an aliquot of PBMCs went through flow cytometry to measure the percentages of naive CD45RAhigh/CD27high T cells. Libraries came from 5' RACE. Instrument used: Illumina HiSeq 2500. The second PCR ran for about 7 to 11 cycles and used a J-beta primer mix along with a sample-barcoded 5' primer. Each TCR beta cDNA molecule received a unique molecular identifier from a template-switch 5' adaptor carrying 12 random nucleotides. Each sample yielded at least 2.5 million CDR3-containing paired-end reads. The Mint cDNA synthesis kit, primed by a TRBC-specific oligonucleotide, was used to synthesize first-strand cDNA from all RNA. Following uracil-DNA glycosylase treatment, a first 18-cycle PCR with universal primers M1SS and BC2_uni_R was performed on all cDNA. In the authors' own workflow: Normalization of each sample was performed by random selection of 1 million high-quality reads, each carrying a distinct molecular identifier. Reads with shared molecular identifiers were discarded instead of being binned into consensus sequences. CDR3 identification, clonotype clustering and error correction used MiTCR with a Q25 quality threshold and the strictest error-elimination algorithm. A nonparametric unseen species model with Euler transformation was used to estimate a lower bound on total TCR beta diversity. The public sequencing data were trimmed at Q25 with fastp and processed into clonotypes with MiXCR by TCRdb, which kept only in-frame beta chains. Every entry covers one CDR3 protein and lists the most common genes and DNA from its rows. The V and J calls were determined by TCRdb, not by the authors. Counted in this sample were around 900,000 distinct CDR3 sequences; 29% of them appeared once. The ten largest clones capture around a sixth of the sample.

This clonotype was picked up many times. It has no known antigen specificity. Base qualities are not at hand, and no much larger clone is one base apart. Sequencing was carried out using blood. The TCR originated in a woman older than 75 in good health.

The CDR3 protein sequence reads: CASGLPGQQTYGYTF. In nucleotide form, the sequence is TGTGCCAGCGGACTACCGGGACAGCAAACGTATGGCTACACCTTC. Rearrangement joined TRBV7-2 to TRBJ1-2; the central 7 bases match TRBD1. From its cysteine to its phenylalanine, the CDR3 spans 15 amino acids. Here the CDR3 DNA is all that survives: 45 bases in frame from base 1. CDR1 and CDR2, looked up from the germline V gene, are SGHTA and FQGNSA. The V end gives up 8 bases and the J end 5 bases, leaving 14 bases in the junction not matched to a gene. Joined to the reference TRBV7-2 and TRBJ1-2 proteins, this CDR3 gives the full variable domain: GAGVSQSPSNKVTEKGKDVELRCDPISGHTALYWYRQSLGQGLEFLIYFQGNSAPDKSGLPSDRFSAERTGGSVSTLTIQRTQQEDSAVYLCASGLPGQQTYGYTFGSGTRLTVV.